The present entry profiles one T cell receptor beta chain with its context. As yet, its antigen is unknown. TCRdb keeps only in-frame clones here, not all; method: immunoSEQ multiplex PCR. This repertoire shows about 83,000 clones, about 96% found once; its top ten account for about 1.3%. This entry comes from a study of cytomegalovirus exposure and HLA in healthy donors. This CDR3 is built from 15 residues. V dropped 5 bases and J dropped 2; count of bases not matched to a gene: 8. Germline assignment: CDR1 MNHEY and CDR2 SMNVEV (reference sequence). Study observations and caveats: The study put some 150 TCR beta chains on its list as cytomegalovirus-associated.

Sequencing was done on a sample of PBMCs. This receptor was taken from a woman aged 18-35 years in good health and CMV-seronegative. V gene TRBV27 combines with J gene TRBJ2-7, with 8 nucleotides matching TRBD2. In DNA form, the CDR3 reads TGTGCCAGCAGTCTGATGGCGGGAGGAACCTACGAGCAGTACTTC. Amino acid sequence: CASSLMAGGTYEQYF.